This TCR beta chain stems from a study of blood T cell repertoires in COVID-19. As for the study in general: Collection of acute and convalescent COVID-19 samples took place in the United States, Italy and Spain.

This CDR3 comprises 15 residues. V was pared by 1 base and J by 5 bases, with 4 bases of the junction left unmatched. The germline V gene has CDR1 SGHRS and CDR2 YFSETQ. Authors' methods: Using reference gene primer amplification, nucleated cell counts were estimated. The protocol was immunoSEQ multiplex PCR, while the TCRdb copy is restricted to in-frame clones and leaves out a portion. V, J and clone size derive from that table, while D and trimming were established from the DNA sequence. Seen here are about 45,000 clones, 55% to 75% observed once, and the top ten hold approximately 6.2%. The chain recombines TRBV5-1 with TRBJ1-5, with TRBD1 matching 9 bases. Material for sequencing was peripheral blood. The TCR sequence derives from a man of 80 years or more with acute or convalescent COVID-19. CDR3 DNA sequence: TGCGCCAGCAGCTTGACAACAGGGGGCTATCAGCCCCAGCATTTT. Amino acid sequence: CASSLTTGGYQPQHF.